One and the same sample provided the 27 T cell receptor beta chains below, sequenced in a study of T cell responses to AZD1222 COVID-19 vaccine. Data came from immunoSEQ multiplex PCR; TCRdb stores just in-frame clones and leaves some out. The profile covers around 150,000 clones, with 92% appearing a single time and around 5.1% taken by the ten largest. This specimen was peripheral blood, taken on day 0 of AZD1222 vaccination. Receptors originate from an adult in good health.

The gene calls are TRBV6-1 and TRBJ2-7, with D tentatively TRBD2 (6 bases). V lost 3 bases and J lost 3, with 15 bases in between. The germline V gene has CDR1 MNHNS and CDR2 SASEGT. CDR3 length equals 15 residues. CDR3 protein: CASSEIAATFYEQYF. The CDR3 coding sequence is TGTGCCAGCAGTGAGATAGCGGCCACTTTCTACGAGCAGTACTTC.

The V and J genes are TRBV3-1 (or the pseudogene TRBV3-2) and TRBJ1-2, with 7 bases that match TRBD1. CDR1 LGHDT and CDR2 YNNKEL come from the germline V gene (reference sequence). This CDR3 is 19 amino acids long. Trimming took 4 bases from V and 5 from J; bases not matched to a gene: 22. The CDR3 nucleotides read TGTGCCAGCAGCCGGGCCCGGATAAGAGGCCCGACAGGGATGTATGGCTACACCTTC. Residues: CASSRARIRGPTGMYGYTF.

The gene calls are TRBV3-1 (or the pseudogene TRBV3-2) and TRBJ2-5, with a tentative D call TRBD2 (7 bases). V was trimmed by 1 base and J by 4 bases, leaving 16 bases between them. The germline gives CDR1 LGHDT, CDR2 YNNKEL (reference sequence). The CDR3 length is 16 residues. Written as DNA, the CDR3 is TGTGCCAGCAGCCAAGGTGTCAGGGGAGGGGGAGAGACCCAGTACTTC. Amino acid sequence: CASSQGVRGGGETQYF.

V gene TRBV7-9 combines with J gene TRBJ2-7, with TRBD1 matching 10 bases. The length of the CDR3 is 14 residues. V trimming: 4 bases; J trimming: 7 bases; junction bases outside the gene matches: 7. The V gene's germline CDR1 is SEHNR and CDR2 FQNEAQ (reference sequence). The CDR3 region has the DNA TGTGCCAGCAGCTCCGGCGGGGACAGGGGAGAGCAGTACTTC. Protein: CASSSGGDRGEQYF. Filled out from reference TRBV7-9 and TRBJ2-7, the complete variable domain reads DTGVSQNPRHKITKRGQNVTFRCDPISEHNRLYWYRQTLGQGPEFLTYFQNEAQLEKSRLLSDRFSAERPKGSFSTLEIQRTEQGDSAMYLCASSSGGDRGEQYFGPGTRLTVT.

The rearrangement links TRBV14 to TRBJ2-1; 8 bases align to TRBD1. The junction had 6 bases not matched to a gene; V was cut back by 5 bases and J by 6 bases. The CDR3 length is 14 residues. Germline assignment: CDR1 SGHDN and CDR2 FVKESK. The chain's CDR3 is CASSATGEGNEQFF. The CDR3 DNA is TGTGCCAGCAGCGCGACAGGGGAAGGCAATGAGCAGTTCTTC.

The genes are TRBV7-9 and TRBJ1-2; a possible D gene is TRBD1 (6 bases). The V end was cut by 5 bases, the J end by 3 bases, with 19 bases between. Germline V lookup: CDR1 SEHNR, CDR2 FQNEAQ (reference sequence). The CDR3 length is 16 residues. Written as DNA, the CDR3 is TGTGCCAGCAGCCCCCGTCACAGGGTGGGGTACTATGGCTACACCTTC. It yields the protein CASSPRHRVGYYGYTF. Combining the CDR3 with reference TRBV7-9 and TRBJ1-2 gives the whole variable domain DTGVSQNPRHKITKRGQNVTFRCDPISEHNRLYWYRQTLGQGPEFLTYFQNEAQLEKSRLLSDRFSAERPKGSFSTLEIQRTEQGDSAMYLCASSPRHRVGYYGYTFGSGTRLTVV.

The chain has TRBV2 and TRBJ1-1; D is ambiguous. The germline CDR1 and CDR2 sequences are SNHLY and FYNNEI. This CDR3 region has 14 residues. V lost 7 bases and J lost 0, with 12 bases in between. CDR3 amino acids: CASTENILNTEAFF. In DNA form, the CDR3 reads TGTGCCAGCACCGAGAATATTCTGAACACTGAAGCTTTCTTT.

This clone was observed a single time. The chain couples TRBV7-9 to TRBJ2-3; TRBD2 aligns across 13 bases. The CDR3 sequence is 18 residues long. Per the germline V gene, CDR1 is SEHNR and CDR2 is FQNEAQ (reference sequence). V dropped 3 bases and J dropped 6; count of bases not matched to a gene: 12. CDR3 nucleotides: TGTGCCAGCAGCTTGGGTGGCTGGACTAGCGGGAGAGGGGATACGCAGTATTTT. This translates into CASSLGGWTSGRGDTQYF.

CDR3 in DNA: TGTGCCAGCAGCCAAGATTTGGTGATGGCAGGGAGGGAAAAACTGTTTTTT. Protein product: CASSQDLVMAGREKLFF. The V call is TRBV3-1 (or the pseudogene TRBV3-2), the J call TRBJ1-4, with D maybe TRBD1 (5 bases). V dropped 0 bases and J dropped 8 bases, with 19 bases sitting between them. Germline V gives CDR1 LGHDT, CDR2 YNNKEL (reference sequence). The CDR3 runs to 17 residues.

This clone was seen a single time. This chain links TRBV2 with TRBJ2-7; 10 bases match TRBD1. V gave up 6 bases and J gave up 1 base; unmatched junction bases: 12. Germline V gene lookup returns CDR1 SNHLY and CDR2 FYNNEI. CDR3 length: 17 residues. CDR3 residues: CASRPGTGEVGSYEQYF. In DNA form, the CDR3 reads TGTGCCAGCAGACCCGGGACAGGGGAGGTGGGGTCCTACGAGCAGTACTTC.

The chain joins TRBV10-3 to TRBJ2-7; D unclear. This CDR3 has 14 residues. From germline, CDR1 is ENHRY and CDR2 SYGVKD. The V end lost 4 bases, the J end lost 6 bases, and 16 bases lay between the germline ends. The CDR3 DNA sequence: TGTGCCATCAGTGGAGGTGTTGGATCGTTCGAGCAGTACTTC. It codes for CAISGGVGSFEQYF.

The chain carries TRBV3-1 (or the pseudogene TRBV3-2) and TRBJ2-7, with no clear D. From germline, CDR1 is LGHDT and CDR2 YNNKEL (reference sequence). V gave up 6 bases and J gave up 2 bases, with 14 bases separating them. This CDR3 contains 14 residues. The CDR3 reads CASSAGTRPYEQYF. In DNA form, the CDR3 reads TGTGCCAGCAGTGCCGGAACACGACCCTACGAGCAGTACTTC.

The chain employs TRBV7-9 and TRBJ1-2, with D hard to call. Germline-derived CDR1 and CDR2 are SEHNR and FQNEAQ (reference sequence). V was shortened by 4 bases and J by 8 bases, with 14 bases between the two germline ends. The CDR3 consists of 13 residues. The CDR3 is CASSSSGVWGYTF. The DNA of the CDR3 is TGTGCCAGCAGCTCGAGCGGGGTTTGGGGCTACACCTTC.

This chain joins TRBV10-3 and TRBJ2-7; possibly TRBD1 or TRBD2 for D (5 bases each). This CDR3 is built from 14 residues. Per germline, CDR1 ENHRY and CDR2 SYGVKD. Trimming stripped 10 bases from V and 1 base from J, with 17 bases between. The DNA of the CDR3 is TGTGCCACCCGGGTGGGACCTCCTTCCTACGAGCAGTACTTC. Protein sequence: CATRVGPPSYEQYF.

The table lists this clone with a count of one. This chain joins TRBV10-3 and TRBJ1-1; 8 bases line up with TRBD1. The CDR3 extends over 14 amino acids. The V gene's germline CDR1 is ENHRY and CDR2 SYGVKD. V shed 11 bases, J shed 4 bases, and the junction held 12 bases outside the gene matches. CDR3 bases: TGTGCCGGCAGACAGGGGTCGGGATTCACTGAAGCTTTCTTT. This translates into CAGRQGSGFTEAFF.

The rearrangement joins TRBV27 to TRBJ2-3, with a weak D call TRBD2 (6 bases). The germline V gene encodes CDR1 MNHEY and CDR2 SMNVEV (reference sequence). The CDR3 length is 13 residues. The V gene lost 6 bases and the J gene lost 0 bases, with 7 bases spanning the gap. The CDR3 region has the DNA TGTGCCAGCAGGGGGGGTAGCACAGATACGCAGTATTTT. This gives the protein CASRGGSTDTQYF.

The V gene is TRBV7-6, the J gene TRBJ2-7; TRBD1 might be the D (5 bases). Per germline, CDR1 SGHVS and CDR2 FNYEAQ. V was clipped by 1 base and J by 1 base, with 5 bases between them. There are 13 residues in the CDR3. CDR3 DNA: TGTGCCAGCAGCTTAGACAGGTCCTACGAGCAGTACTTC. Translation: CASSLDRSYEQYF.

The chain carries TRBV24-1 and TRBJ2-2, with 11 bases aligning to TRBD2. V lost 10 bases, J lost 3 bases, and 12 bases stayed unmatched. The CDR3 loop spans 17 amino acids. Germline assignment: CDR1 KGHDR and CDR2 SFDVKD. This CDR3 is CATSTPTSGGYTGELFF. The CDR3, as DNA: TGTGCCACAAGTACCCCCACTAGCGGGGGTTACACCGGGGAGCTGTTTTTT.

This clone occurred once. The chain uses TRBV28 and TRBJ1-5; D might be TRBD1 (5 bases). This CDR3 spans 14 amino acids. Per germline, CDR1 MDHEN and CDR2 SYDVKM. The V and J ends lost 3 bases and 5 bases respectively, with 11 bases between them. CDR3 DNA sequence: TGTGCCAGCAGTTTGCGGGGACCACATCAGCCCCAGCATTTT. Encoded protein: CASSLRGPHQPQHF.

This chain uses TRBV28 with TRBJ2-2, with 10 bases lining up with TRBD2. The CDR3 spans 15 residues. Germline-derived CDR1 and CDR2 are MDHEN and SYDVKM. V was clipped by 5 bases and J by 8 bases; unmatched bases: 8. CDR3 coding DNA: TGTGCCAGCAGTCGAACTAGCGGGGTGGTGGGGGAGCTGTTTTTT. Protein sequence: CASSRTSGVVGELFF.

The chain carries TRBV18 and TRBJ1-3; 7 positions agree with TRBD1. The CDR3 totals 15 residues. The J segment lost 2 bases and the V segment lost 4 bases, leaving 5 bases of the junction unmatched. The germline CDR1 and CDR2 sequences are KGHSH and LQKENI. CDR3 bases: TGTGCCAGCTCACATGGGACAGAGGCTGGAAACACCATATATTTT. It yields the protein CASSHGTEAGNTIYF.

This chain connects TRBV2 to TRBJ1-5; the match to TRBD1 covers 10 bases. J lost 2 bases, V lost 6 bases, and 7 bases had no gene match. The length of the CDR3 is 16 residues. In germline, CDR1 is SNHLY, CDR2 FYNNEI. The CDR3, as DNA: TGTGCCAGCAGCATCAGACAGGGGGCTGGCAATCAGCCCCAGCATTTT. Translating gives CASSIRQGAGNQPQHF.

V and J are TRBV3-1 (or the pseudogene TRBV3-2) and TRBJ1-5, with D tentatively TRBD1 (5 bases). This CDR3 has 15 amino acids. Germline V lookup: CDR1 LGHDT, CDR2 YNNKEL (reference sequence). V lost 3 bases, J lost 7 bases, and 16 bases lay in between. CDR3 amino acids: CASSHQGPPSQPQHF. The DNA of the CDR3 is TGTGCCAGCAGCCACCAGGGACCGCCGAGCCAGCCCCAGCATTTT.

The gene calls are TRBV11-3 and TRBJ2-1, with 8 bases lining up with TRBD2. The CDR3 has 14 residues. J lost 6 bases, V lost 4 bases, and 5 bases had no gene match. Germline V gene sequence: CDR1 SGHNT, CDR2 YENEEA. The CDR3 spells CASSSTAGANEQFF. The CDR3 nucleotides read TGTGCCAGCAGCTCGACAGCGGGAGCCAATGAGCAGTTCTTC.

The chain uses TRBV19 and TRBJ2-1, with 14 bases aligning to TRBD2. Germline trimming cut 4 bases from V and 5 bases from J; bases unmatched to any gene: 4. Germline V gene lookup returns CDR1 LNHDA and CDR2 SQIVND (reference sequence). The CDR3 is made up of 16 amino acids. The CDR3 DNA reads TGTGCCAGTAGTACCTGGGGACTAGCGGGGGACAATGAGCAGTTCTTC. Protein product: CASSTWGLAGDNEQFF.

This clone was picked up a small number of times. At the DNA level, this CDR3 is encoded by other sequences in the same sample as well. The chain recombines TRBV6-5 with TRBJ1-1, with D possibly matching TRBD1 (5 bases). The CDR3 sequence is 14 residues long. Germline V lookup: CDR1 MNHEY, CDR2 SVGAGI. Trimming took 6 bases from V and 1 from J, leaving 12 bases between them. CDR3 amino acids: CASSYGGENTEAFF. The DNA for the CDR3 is TGTGCCAGCAGCTACGGAGGGGAGAACACTGAAGCTTTCTTT.

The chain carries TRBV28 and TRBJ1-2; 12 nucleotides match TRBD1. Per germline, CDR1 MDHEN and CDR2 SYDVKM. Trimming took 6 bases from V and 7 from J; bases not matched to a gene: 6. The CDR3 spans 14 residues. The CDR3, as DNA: TGTGCCAGCAGAGGGACAGGGGGCGCGGTTGGCTACACCTTC. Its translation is CASRGTGGAVGYTF.